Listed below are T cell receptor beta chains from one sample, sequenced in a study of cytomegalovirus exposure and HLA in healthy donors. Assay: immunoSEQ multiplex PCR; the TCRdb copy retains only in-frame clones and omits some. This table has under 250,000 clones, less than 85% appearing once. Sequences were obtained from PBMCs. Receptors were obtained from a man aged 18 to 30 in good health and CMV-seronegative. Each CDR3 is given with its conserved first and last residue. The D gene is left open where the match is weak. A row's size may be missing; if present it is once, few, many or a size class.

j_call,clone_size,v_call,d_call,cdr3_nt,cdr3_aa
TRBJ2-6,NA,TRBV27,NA,TGTGCCAGCAGTTCAGGTCCGCTTGGGGCCAACGTCCTGACTTTC,CASSSGPLGANVLTF
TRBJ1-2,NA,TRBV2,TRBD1,TGTGCCAGCACGAAGCGGGACAGGGGAAAAGCTAACTATGGCTACACCTTC,CASTKRDRGKANYGYTF
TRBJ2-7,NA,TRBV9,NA,TGTGCCAGCAGCCCAGGACAGTTAAGCTCCTACGAGCAGTACTTC,CASSPGQLSSYEQYF
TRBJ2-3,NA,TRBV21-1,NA,TGTGCCAGCAGCAAAGTTGGAGCTAGCAGGACTAGCGGAAGCACAGATACGCAGTATTTT,CASSKVGASRTSGSTDTQYF
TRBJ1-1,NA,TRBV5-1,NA,TGCGCCAGCAGCTTGGAAGCAGGCGCGGGGAACACTGAAGCTTTCTTT,CASSLEAGAGNTEAFF
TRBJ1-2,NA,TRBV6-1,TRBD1,TGTGCCAGCAGTGAAGGGACAGGGAGTCACTATGGCTACACCTTC,CASSEGTGSHYGYTF
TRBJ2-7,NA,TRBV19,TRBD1,TGTGCCAGTAGTATTCTGGACAGGGGGACCTACGAGCAGTACTTC,CASSILDRGTYEQYF
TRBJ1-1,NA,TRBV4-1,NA,TGCGCCAGCAGCCAAACCCGTGATGGAGTGAACACTGAAGCTTTCTTT,CASSQTRDGVNTEAFF
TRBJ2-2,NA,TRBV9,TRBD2,TGTGCCAGCAGCCCGGGTAGCGGGGCGAACACCGGGGAGCTGTTTTTT,CASSPGSGANTGELFF
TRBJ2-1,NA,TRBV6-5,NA,TGTGCCAGCAGTTACAATTGGCTCGACAATGAGCAGTTCTTC,CASSYNWLDNEQFF
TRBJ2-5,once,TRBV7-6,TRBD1,TGTGCCAGCAGTTCTACCCTGAGGGACAGCCAAGAGACCCAGTACTTC,CASSSTLRDSQETQYF
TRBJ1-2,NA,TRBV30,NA,TGTGCCTGGAGTGTTCAGGGGAGCTATGGCTACACCTTC,CAWSVQGSYGYTF
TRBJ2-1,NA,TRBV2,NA,TGTGCCAGCAATCTACCGAGCTCCTACAATGAGCAGTTCTTC,CASNLPSSYNEQFF
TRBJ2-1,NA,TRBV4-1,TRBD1,TGCGCCAGCAGCCAGGGCCTACAGGGGGCGGACAATGAGCAGTTCTTC,CASSQGLQGADNEQFF
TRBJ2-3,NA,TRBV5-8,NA,TGTGCCAGCAGCTTGAATGCAGGCACAGATACGCAGTATTTT,CASSLNAGTDTQYF
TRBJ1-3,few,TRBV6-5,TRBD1,TGTGCCAGCAGTTACTCGATACCGGACAGGGACACCATATATTTT,CASSYSIPDRDTIYF
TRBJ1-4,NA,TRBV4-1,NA,TGCGCCAGCAGCCAAAACACGTTGGGGGGTGAAAAACTGTTTTTT,CASSQNTLGGEKLFF
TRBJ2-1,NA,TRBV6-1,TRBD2,TGTGCCAGCAGTGAAGTCACTAGCGGGAGGGGATACAATGAGCAGTTCTTC,CASSEVTSGRGYNEQFF
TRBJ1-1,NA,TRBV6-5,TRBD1,TGTGCCAGCAGTTACGGGACAGGGAACACTGAAGCTTTCTTT,CASSYGTGNTEAFF
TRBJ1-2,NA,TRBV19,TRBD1,TGTGCCAGTAGTAGACCGGGACAGATCTATGGCTACACCTTC,CASSRPGQIYGYTF
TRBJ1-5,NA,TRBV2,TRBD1,TGTGCCAGCAGTGCGGGACAGTTAGGGCCCCAGCATTTT,CASSAGQLGPQHF
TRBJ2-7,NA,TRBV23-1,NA,TGCGCCAGCATCAGGTTACACTACGAGCAGTACTTC,CASIRLHYEQYF
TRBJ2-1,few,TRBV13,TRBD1,TGTGCCAGCAGCCAAGGCCGGGACAGGGTATACAATGAGCAGTTCTTC,CASSQGRDRVYNEQFF
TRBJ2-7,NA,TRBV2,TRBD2,TGTGCCATCCAAGAACTAGCGGGAGTGGGCTACGAGCAGTACTTC,CAIQELAGVGYEQYF
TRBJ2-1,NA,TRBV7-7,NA,TGTGCTAGCAGCTTAGGAGTCAAAGCGTATGAGCAGTTCTTC,CASSLGVKAYEQFF
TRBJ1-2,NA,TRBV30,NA,TGTGCCTGGAAAACCGGGGAGGTTTATGGCTACACCTTC,CAWKTGEVYGYTF
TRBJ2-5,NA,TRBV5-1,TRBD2,TGCGCCAGCAGCTTGGGTGAGAGGACTAGCGGGATTGAGACCCAGTACTTC,CASSLGERTSGIETQYF
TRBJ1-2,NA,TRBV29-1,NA,TGCAGCGTTGGGCCGGGAGCCTATGGCTACACCTTC,CSVGPGAYGYTF